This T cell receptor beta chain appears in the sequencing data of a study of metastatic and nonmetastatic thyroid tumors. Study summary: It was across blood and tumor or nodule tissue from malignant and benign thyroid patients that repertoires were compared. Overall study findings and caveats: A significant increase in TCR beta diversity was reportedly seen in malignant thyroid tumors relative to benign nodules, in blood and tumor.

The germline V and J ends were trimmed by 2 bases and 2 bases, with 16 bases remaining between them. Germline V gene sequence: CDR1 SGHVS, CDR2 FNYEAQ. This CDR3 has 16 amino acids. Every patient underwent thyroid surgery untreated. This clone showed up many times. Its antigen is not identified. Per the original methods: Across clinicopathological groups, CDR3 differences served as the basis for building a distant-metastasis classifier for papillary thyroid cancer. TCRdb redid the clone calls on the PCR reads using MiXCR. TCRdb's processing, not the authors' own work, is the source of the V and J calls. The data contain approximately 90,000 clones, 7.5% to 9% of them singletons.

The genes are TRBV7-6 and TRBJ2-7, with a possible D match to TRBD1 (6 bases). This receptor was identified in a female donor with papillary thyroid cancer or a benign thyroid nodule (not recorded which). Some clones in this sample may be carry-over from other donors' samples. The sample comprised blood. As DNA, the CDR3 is TGTGCCAGCAGCTTAAGTCCCGGGACATTAGCCTACGAGCAGTACTTC. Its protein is CASSLSPGTLAYEQYF.